Listed below are T cell receptor beta chains from one sample, sequenced in a study of T cell repertoires in cytomegalovirus infection. MiXCR was run by TCRdb on the reads, yielding one entry per CDR3 protein. Altogether about 300,000 distinct CDR3 sequences are present, about 9.2% being singletons, with the ten largest covering approximately 2.3%. The sequenced sample was PBMCs. Receptors originate from a human donor in good health (CMV status not recorded). Some clones in this sample may be carry-over from other donors' samples. The CDR3 runs from the conserved cysteine through the conserved F or W. Fields, in order: clone size, CDR3 length, D gene, V gene, J gene, CDR3 DNA, CDR3 protein. A D gene is named only where the DNA matches it firmly. Not every row has a clone size; where given, it reads once, few, many or a size class.

size: many
length: 15
D: TRBD2
V: TRBV7-8
J: TRBJ2-7
DNA: TGTGCCAGCAGCTTAAGGACGGGGGGGTTCTACGAGCAGTACTTC
CDR3: CASSLRTGGFYEQYF

size: many
length: 14
D: -
V: TRBV9
J: TRBJ2-3
DNA: TGTGCCAGCAGCGTCAACCCTAGCACAGATACGCAGTATTTT
CDR3: CASSVNPSTDTQYF

size: -
length: 14
D: -
V: TRBV20-1
J: TRBJ2-3
DNA: TGCAGTGCTAGAGTGGACACCAACACAGATACGCAGTATTTT
CDR3: CSARVDTNTDTQYF

size: few
length: 12
D: -
V: TRBV29-1
J: TRBJ2-2
DNA: TGCAGCGTTGTAGTGGGAGGCGGGGAGCTGTTTTTT
CDR3: CSVVVGGGELFF

size: many
length: 15
D: -
V: TRBV10-3
J: TRBJ2-3
DNA: TGTGCCATCAGTATAAGCGGCACCGGCACAGATACGCAGTATTTT
CDR3: CAISISGTGTDTQYF

size: many
length: 14
D: TRBD1
V: TRBV5-1
J: TRBJ1-2
DNA: TGCGCCAGCAGGTCAACAGGGGAGAACTATGGCTACACCTTC
CDR3: CASRSTGENYGYTF

size: -
length: 16
D: -
V: TRBV5-6
J: TRBJ2-5
DNA: TGTGCCAGCAGCTTGTGGGAGCGCAGACTCGGAGAGACCCAGTACTTC
CDR3: CASSLWERRLGETQYF

size: -
length: 15
D: TRBD2
V: TRBV5-1
J: TRBJ2-5
DNA: TGCGCCAGCAGCCCGCAGCTAGCGGGGGAAGAGACCCAGTACTTC
CDR3: CASSPQLAGEETQYF

size: -
length: 16
D: TRBD2
V: TRBV5-1
J: TRBJ2-3
DNA: TGCGCCAGCAGCATAGGACTAGCGCTTAGCACAGATACGCAGTATTTT
CDR3: CASSIGLALSTDTQYF

size: many
length: 17
D: TRBD1
V: TRBV19
J: TRBJ1-1
DNA: TGTGCCAGTAGTAGTCGGGACAGGGCGTTTCGGAACACTGAAGCTTTCTTT
CDR3: CASSSRDRAFRNTEAFF

size: many
length: 14
D: -
V: TRBV7-2
J: TRBJ2-3
DNA: TGTGCCAGCAGCTTAGCCGCACGCACAGATACGCAGTATTTT
CDR3: CASSLAARTDTQYF

size: many
length: 14
D: -
V: TRBV4-2
J: TRBJ1-5
DNA: TGTGCCAGCAGCCAATCGCGCGGGGATCAGCCCCAGCATTTT
CDR3: CASSQSRGDQPQHF

size: -
length: 11
D: -
V: TRBV6-2/TRBV6-3
J: TRBJ1-1
DNA: TGTGCCAGCAGTCGGGGCGGCGAAGCTTTCTTT
CDR3: CASSRGGEAFF

size: many
length: 16
D: -
V: TRBV20-1
J: TRBJ1-1
DNA: TGCAGTGCCGCGCACCGGGACTCACCTCTGGGCACTGAAGCTTTCTTT
CDR3: CSAAHRDSPLGTEAFF

size: -
length: 15
D: -
V: TRBV18
J: TRBJ2-5
DNA: TGTGCCAGCTCACCAGCACAGGTTTACCAAGAGACCCAGTACTTC
CDR3: CASSPAQVYQETQYF

size: few
length: 11
D: TRBD1
V: TRBV7-9
J: TRBJ2-5
DNA: TGTGCCAGCAGCCACCGGGACAGGGGGTACTTC
CDR3: CASSHRDRGYF

size: many
length: 19
D: -
V: TRBV20-1
J: TRBJ1-2
DNA: TGCAGTGCTAGAGATCTCGGATTTGCACCGGGGACATCTAACTATGGCTACACCTTC
CDR3: CSARDLGFAPGTSNYGYTF

size: many
length: 15
D: -
V: TRBV5-4
J: TRBJ1-4
DNA: TGTGCCAGCAGCCCCTCAAGTGAGGCTAATGAAAAACTGTTTTTT
CDR3: CASSPSSEANEKLFF

size: many
length: 15
D: TRBD1
V: TRBV7-9
J: TRBJ2-5
DNA: TGTGCCAGCGGACGGCCGGGACAGGGTGGGGAGACCCAGTACTTC
CDR3: CASGRPGQGGETQYF

size: many
length: 16
D: -
V: TRBV7-3
J: TRBJ2-1
DNA: TGTGCCAGCAGCTTCAGGGGGGGCAGGGGGCGGGATGAGCAGTTCTTC
CDR3: CASSFRGGRGRDEQFF

size: -
length: 15
D: TRBD1
V: TRBV20-1
J: TRBJ1-2
DNA: TGCAGTGCCCAGGGGGGGGGGGTTCTAACTTATGGCTACACCTTC
CDR3: CSAQGGGVLTYGYTF

size: many
length: 13
D: -
V: TRBV6-4
J: TRBJ1-6
DNA: TGTGCCAGCAGTAGGGAACAACGTTCACCCCTCCACTTT
CDR3: CASSREQRSPLHF

size: many
length: 15
D: TRBD1
V: TRBV7-8
J: TRBJ1-2
DNA: TGTGCCAGCAGCCTTGGACAGGGGAAAGGCTATGGCTACACCTTC
CDR3: CASSLGQGKGYGYTF

size: -
length: 12
D: -
V: TRBV29-1
J: TRBJ1-4
DNA: TGCAGCGTTCTGGGGGCGGGTGAAAAACTGTTTTTT
CDR3: CSVLGAGEKLFF

size: many
length: 16
D: TRBD2
V: TRBV5-1
J: TRBJ2-3
DNA: TGCGCCAGCAGCTTGTCCCAGCGGGGTCTCACAGATACGCAGTATTTT
CDR3: CASSLSQRGLTDTQYF

size: many
length: 14
D: -
V: TRBV24-1
J: TRBJ1-2
DNA: TGTGCCACCAGTGACCCCGGACGACCCGATCTCTACACCTTC
CDR3: CATSDPGRPDLYTF

size: many
length: 15
D: TRBD1
V: TRBV28
J: TRBJ2-1
DNA: TGTGCCAGCAGGCAGGGGGACAGGGGGTTGAATGAGCAGTTCTTC
CDR3: CASRQGDRGLNEQFF

size: many
length: 15
D: -
V: TRBV29-1
J: TRBJ2-3
DNA: TGCAGCGTTGAGGGTACGGCACCTAGCACAGATACGCAGTATTTT
CDR3: CSVEGTAPSTDTQYF

size: many
length: 11
D: -
V: TRBV20-1
J: TRBJ2-3
DNA: TGCAGTTTCCGCAGAACAGATACGCAGTATTTT
CDR3: CSFRRTDTQYF

size: -
length: 16
D: TRBD2
V: TRBV19
J: TRBJ2-2
DNA: TGTGCCAGTACCTCATCCGGGACTAAGAACACCGGGGAGCTGTTTTTT
CDR3: CASTSSGTKNTGELFF

size: -
length: 17
D: TRBD1
V: TRBV25-1
J: TRBJ1-5
DNA: TGTGCCAGCAGTGATCGGGGACAGGTTCTCCGCAATCAGCCCCAGCATTTT
CDR3: CASSDRGQVLRNQPQHF

size: many
length: 15
D: TRBD2
V: TRBV27
J: TRBJ2-2
DNA: TGTGCCAGCAGTTTCGGTAGCGGGGGTTCCGGGGAGCTGTTTTTT
CDR3: CASSFGSGGSGELFF

size: -
length: 13
D: -
V: TRBV2
J: TRBJ2-5
DNA: TGTGCCAGCAGTGAATTGCAGCGGGAGACCCAGTACTTC
CDR3: CASSELQRETQYF

size: many
length: 14
D: -
V: TRBV29-1
J: TRBJ2-3
DNA: TGCAGCTACGCACCGGGACTTCTGACAGATACGCAGTATTTT
CDR3: CSYAPGLLTDTQYF

size: few
length: 15
D: TRBD2
V: TRBV29-1
J: TRBJ2-2
DNA: TGCAGCGCCGGGACTAGCGGGGGTGACACCGGGGAGCTGTTTTTT
CDR3: CSAGTSGGDTGELFF

size: -
length: 14
D: -
V: TRBV20-1
J: TRBJ1-2
DNA: TGCAGTGCTAGGATCACAGGGCTTAACTATGGCTACACCTTC
CDR3: CSARITGLNYGYTF

size: many
length: 15
D: -
V: TRBV7-3
J: TRBJ2-1
DNA: TGTGCCAGCAGCTTGGGTCGACACGAAACGGATGAGCAGTTCTTC
CDR3: CASSLGRHETDEQFF

size: many
length: 16
D: -
V: TRBV23-1
J: TRBJ2-5
DNA: TGCGCCAGCAGTCAAGATGAAGGACTGAGGGAAGAGACCCAGTACTTC
CDR3: CASSQDEGLREETQYF

size: many
length: 16
D: TRBD1
V: TRBV6-1
J: TRBJ2-2
DNA: TGTGCCAGCAGCCAACCCGGGACAGTGAACACCGGGGAGCTGTTTTTT
CDR3: CASSQPGTVNTGELFF

size: many
length: 14
D: -
V: TRBV20-1
J: TRBJ2-1
DNA: TGCAGTGCTAGTCTCCCTGGAACCTACAATGAGCAGTTCTTC
CDR3: CSASLPGTYNEQFF

size: few
length: 15
D: -
V: TRBV13
J: TRBJ1-2
DNA: TGTGCCAGCAGCTTATTTGACGAAAGGAACTATGGCTACACCTTC
CDR3: CASSLFDERNYGYTF

size: many
length: 15
D: -
V: TRBV7-2
J: TRBJ2-5
DNA: TGTGCCAGCAGCGCCGGGGGCGGGGAGAGAGAGACCCAGTACTTC
CDR3: CASSAGGGERETQYF

size: many
length: 16
D: -
V: TRBV20-1
J: TRBJ2-4
DNA: TGCAGTGCTAGAGATTTACAACAGGGTGGATTGAGCATTCAGTACTTC
CDR3: CSARDLQQGGLSIQYF

size: -
length: 14
D: -
V: TRBV5-4
J: TRBJ2-1
DNA: TGTGCCAGCAGCTTGGGTATCGCTCCGAGGGAGCAGTTCTTC
CDR3: CASSLGIAPREQFF

size: few
length: 14
D: -
V: TRBV19
J: TRBJ2-1
DNA: TGTGCCAGTAGTATACGGGGACGGTACAATGAGCAGTTCTTC
CDR3: CASSIRGRYNEQFF

size: -
length: 13
D: -
V: TRBV18
J: TRBJ1-5
DNA: TGTGCCAGCTCACCGGGTTGGGATCAGCCCCAGCATTTT
CDR3: CASSPGWDQPQHF

size: many
length: 14
D: -
V: TRBV28
J: TRBJ1-4
DNA: TGTGCCAGCGGACCTGGCGGGGGGAACGAAAAACTGTTTTTT
CDR3: CASGPGGGNEKLFF

size: many
length: 11
D: -
V: TRBV10-3
J: TRBJ1-2
DNA: TGTGCCATCGCAGCAAACTATGGCTACACCTTC
CDR3: CAIAANYGYTF

size: many
length: 16
D: -
V: TRBV7-2
J: TRBJ1-5
DNA: TGTGCCAGCAGCTCTACCCCCGGAAGGCGGAATCAGCCCCAGCATTTT
CDR3: CASSSTPGRRNQPQHF

size: many
length: 14
D: TRBD1
V: TRBV6-2/TRBV6-3
J: TRBJ2-1
DNA: TGTGCCAGCAGATCGGACAGGGGGGGGAATGAGCAGTTCTTC
CDR3: CASRSDRGGNEQFF

size: many
length: 13
D: -
V: TRBV7-2
J: TRBJ1-1
DNA: TGTGCCAGCAGCCCCATCGCGGGGACTGAAGCTTTCTTT
CDR3: CASSPIAGTEAFF

size: many
length: 17
D: -
V: TRBV6-1
J: TRBJ2-3
DNA: TGTGCCAGCAGTAAGTACCTGGCGGACCTACGCACAGATACGCAGTATTTT
CDR3: CASSKYLADLRTDTQYF

size: many
length: 11
D: -
V: TRBV6-2/TRBV6-3
J: TRBJ1-1
DNA: TGTGCCAGCAGCCACGGGCGTGAAGCTTTCTTT
CDR3: CASSHGREAFF

size: -
length: 15
D: TRBD1
V: TRBV2
J: TRBJ1-4
DNA: TGTGCCAGCAAGCCAGCCGGGACAGGGGCTGAAAAACTGTTTTTT
CDR3: CASKPAGTGAEKLFF